The entry below describes one T cell receptor beta chain. This clonotype has a count of ten or more. There is no known antigen for this receptor. No much larger clonotype is one base removed from it; base qualities were not supplied. The patients picked for sequencing were ones in whom flow cytometry had shown an expansion of CD8+CD57+ cells. Every patient had a diagnosis of severe acquired aplastic anemia based on International Study of Aplastic Anemia and Agranulocytosis and Camitta criteria. At the time blood was sampled, none of the patients had received any therapy. TCR repertoires of sorted CD4+ and CD8+ blood T cells from severe aplastic anemia patients and healthy subjects were deep-sequenced in the study. Patients were enrolled in the USA under clinicaltrials.gov protocols 00001620, 01623167, 00001397, 00071045, 00081523 and 00961064. Ficoll-Paque density gradient centrifugation was used to isolate peripheral blood mononuclear cells. Before DNA was extracted, CD4+ and CD8+ T cells were sorted using either FACS or magnetic beads.

Per the germline V gene, MDHEN is the CDR1 and SYDVKM is the CDR2. V ends up 10 bases short and J 6 bases short, with an unmatched junction base count of 12. Measured from the cysteine to the phenylalanine, the CDR3 is 14 residues long. CDR3 DNA is the only sequence kept; it has 42 bases, read in frame from the first base. Genomic DNA served as template for TCR beta VDJ combination and CDR3 sequence profiling. An Illumina HiSeq 2000 was used for TCR repertoire sequencing. Per the source publication's procedure: Repertoire assessment relied on Simpson's diversity index, CDR3 size and DJ length profiles, and TRBV/TRBJ rearrangement plots. The immunodominant clone was defined as the most abundant DNA sequence in deep sequencing data. CDR3 amino acid sequences were checked for sharing between subjects and were compared against published repertoires and the VDJdb database. TCRdb passed the public sequencing reads through fastp at Q25 and MiXCR, retaining productive beta sequences. Records with the same CDR3 protein are collapsed into one entry carrying the most frequent genes and DNA. TCRdb's processing, not the authors', yielded these V and J calls. Across this sample there are about 220,000 distinct CDR3 sequences, with around 46% seen only once. The biggest ten clones account for 7% to 9.5% of the sample.

This sample is part of a study of CD8+CD57+ T cells in acquired aplastic anemia (dated by TCRdb to 2016 to 2019). With regard to the full study: Extracted DNA from sorted CD4+ and CD8+ cells averaged approximately 3 ug, ranging from about 0.18 to 27.4 ug. CD8+CD57+ expansion was defined as frequency above the mean frequency observed in healthy subjects.

Overall study outcomes, separate from this receptor: Roughly 31 CD8+ CDR3 sequences were shared between patients and controls but appeared highly expressed in patients and within their immunodominant clones. CD8+ Simpson's diversity did not differ significantly between patients and healthy controls (P=0.060).

The clonotype comes from a human donor with aplastic anemia. The sample taken for sequencing was sorted CD4+, CD8+, or CD8+CD57+ T cells (not recorded which) from PBMCs. Here the chain combines TRBV28 and TRBJ2-3, with 8 bases matching TRBD2. The CDR3 region has the sequence CAIRGGRSGDTQYF. The DNA is as follows: TGTGCCATTCGGGGCGGGAGGTCGGGGGATACGCAGTATTTT.